The clone carrying this TCR beta chain occurred many times. Its antigen remains unknown. The source of the sample is a study of read filtering for tumor transcriptome and immune sequencing. Study-wide background: 8 or 9 patients were R-ISS I, about 16 were R-ISS II, 6 or 7 were R-ISS III.

Molecular barcoded adaptors covering alpha/delta and beta/gamma chains were used on around 370 ng RNA. TCRdb reanalysed the reads using MiXCR and keeps one entry per CDR3 protein. The sample includes 100,000 to 150,000 distinct CDR3 sequences, around 13% of them seen just once. Looked up from germline, CDR1 is MNHEY and CDR2 is SMNVEV (reference sequence). Trimming cost V 4 bases and J 0 bases, with 9 bases left between them. The CDR3 spans 14 residues. Study-level findings and limits: The sorted CD138-negative fraction was a mixed bone marrow immune population, not purified T cells. Even smaller IR-seq throughput identified most shared clonotypes. Single-read clonotypes: roughly 86% of IR-seq clonotypes (roughly 3.2% of reads), 60% to 75% of RNA-seq clonotypes (around 45% of reads).

The TCR was taken from a donor aged 40 or older with multiple myeloma. The J gene is TRBJ1-1, the V gene TRBV27, with a tentative D call TRBD1 (6 bases). The specimen was a population of CD138-negative cells sorted from bone marrow. CDR3 protein: CASSYTGMNTEAFF. The CDR3, as DNA: TGTGCCAGCAGTTATACAGGGATGAACACTGAAGCTTTCTTT.